This T cell receptor beta chain was observed in a study of blood T cells in healthy people across ages. J was trimmed by 5 bases and V by 8 bases; bases with no gene match: 9. CDR3 length equals 14 residues. Germline-derived CDR1 and CDR2 are SNHLY and FYNNEI. A second about 7 to 12 cycle PCR used barcoded and J-beta primers. One entry per CDR3 protein, called by TCRdb with MiXCR from the 5' RACE reads. The data hold over 1,300,000 distinct CDR3 sequences, with 45% to 70% observed a single time. Input material: blood. This clonotype originated in a man between 18 and 35 years old in good health. The gene calls are TRBV2 and TRBJ1-2; 9 bases align to TRBD1. This chain's CDR3 is CASRGTGREYGYTF. DNA of the CDR3: TGTGCCAGCCGGGGGACAGGGCGGGAGTATGGCTACACCTTC.